The clone carrying this TCR beta chain was detected once. Per the original methods: Cell counts per sample came from amplifying reference gene primers. Here immunoSEQ multiplex PCR was the method, and the copy in TCRdb shows in-frame clones only, minus some. V and J calls and clone size are those listed in that table; D and trimming were worked out from the DNA. Among around 300,000 clones listed, about 88% were seen once. The CDR3 length is 15 residues. Germline-derived CDR1 and CDR2 are MNHEY and SMNVEV (reference sequence). V was shortened by 3 bases and J by 2 bases, with 11 bases between the two germline ends. This sample is drawn from a study of blood T cell repertoires in COVID-19. Study summary: T cells, B-cell-depleted T cells, or PBMCs provided the cDNA or gDNA that served as material.

The age range of participants was roughly 18 to 90 years, with residence in 20 to 25 US areas. Cohort assignment relied on participant-reported clinical history. The material sequenced was PBMCs or T cells enriched from blood (not recorded which). The rearrangement joins TRBV27 to TRBJ2-1; tentatively, D is TRBD2 (6 bases). This receptor was identified in a woman aged 55-70 years in a cohort exposed to, infected with or recovered from COVID-19 (not recorded which). Written as DNA, the CDR3 is TGTGCCAGCAGTTTGGGGGGTCTTCCCTACAATGAGCAGTTCTTC. This sequence encodes CASSLGGLPYNEQFF.